The entry below describes one TCR beta chain. The sample is drawn from a study of blood T cell repertoires in COVID-19. Study details: Acute and convalescent COVID-19 specimens originated in the United States, Italy and Spain.

The CDR3 runs 15 residues. CDR1 and CDR2 (germline): MDHEN, SYDVKM. The ends were cut back, 7 bases at V and 0 bases at J, with 10 bases in the middle. The table came from immunoSEQ multiplex PCR; TCRdb's copy has only in-frame clones and leaves some out. Here the sample spans some 220,000 clones, 75% to 85% being singletons. This TCR derives from a woman in her 70s with COVID-19, enrolled during active disease. Sequences were obtained from peripheral blood. The V gene is TRBV28, the J gene TRBJ1-6; D ambiguous. As DNA, the CDR3 is TGTGCCAGCAAGATGTCGGGCTCCTATAATTCACCCCTCCACTTT. This sequence encodes CASKMSGSYNSPLHF. Full variable domain (remainder filled in from reference TRBV28 and TRBJ1-6): DVKVTQSSRYLVKRTGEKVFLECVQDMDHENMFWYRQDPGLGLRLIYFSYDVKMKEKGDIPEGYSVSREKKERFSLILESASTNQTSMYLCASKMSGSYNSPLHFGNGTRLTVT.